The clone carrying this TCR beta chain came up a few times. The target antigen is unknown. Cells sorted as Tregs were CD4+, CD25+ and CD127-/low. Full-length variable regions came from constant-region reverse primers plus semi-nested Nested Universal Primer A PCR. TCRdb called the 5' RACE reads again in MiXCR, with one record for every CDR3 protein. The sample records 35,000 to 50,000 distinct CDR3 sequences, approximately 23% being singletons. Study findings and constraints: Tumor memory CD4+ T cell TCR gene usage clustered with blood and lymph node memory CD4+ cells and lymph node naive CD4+ cells. The larger-cohort validation was restricted to a single TCR beta V-J rearrangement rather than whole repertoires.

The sequenced material came from Tregs sorted from a lymph node. The source of this sequence is a female donor with breast cancer.

The CDR3: CASSSGQPLRGYTF. The DNA of the CDR3 is TGTGCCAGCAGTTCTGGACAGCCTCTTAGGGGCTACACCTTC. J is TRBJ1-2 and V is TRBV27, with a possible D match to TRBD1 (6 bases). The CDR3 runs 14 residues. Trimming cost V 4 bases and J 8 bases, with 17 bases left between them. CDR1 MNHEY and CDR2 SMNVEV come from the germline V gene (reference sequence).